There are a few counts of the clone carrying this TCR beta chain. Its antigen remains unidentified. The source of the sample is a study of response to subunit inactivated influenza vaccine. Findings and limits, study-wide: Researchers suggested that each seasonal influenza vaccination recruits few new T cells.

TCRdb re-called the RT-PCR reads with MiXCR, one entry per CDR3 protein. The sample holds about 570,000 distinct CDR3 sequences, approximately 10% seen once. Losses at the gene ends were 1 base for V and 10 bases for J; bases not matched to a gene: 6. The germline V gene has CDR1 LGHNA and CDR2 YSLEER. The CDR3 contains 15 residues. These records were also assigned to another study, of T cells expressing NK-cell markers. According to that study: UMIs were included in TCR beta cDNA generated by 5'RACE template switching. Expanded NKG2C+ T cell clones were not confirmed as HCMV-specific.

V usage is TRBV4-3 and J usage is TRBJ2-1; 11 bases are a match to TRBD2. The sequenced sample was PBMCs from blood, obtained on the day of vaccination. This TCR came from a man over 45 who received an inactivated influenza vaccine. Here the CDR3 DNA reads TGCGCCAGCAGCCAAGGGCTAGCGGGGGGAGAGGAGCAGTTCTTC. Translated: CASSQGLAGGEEQFF.